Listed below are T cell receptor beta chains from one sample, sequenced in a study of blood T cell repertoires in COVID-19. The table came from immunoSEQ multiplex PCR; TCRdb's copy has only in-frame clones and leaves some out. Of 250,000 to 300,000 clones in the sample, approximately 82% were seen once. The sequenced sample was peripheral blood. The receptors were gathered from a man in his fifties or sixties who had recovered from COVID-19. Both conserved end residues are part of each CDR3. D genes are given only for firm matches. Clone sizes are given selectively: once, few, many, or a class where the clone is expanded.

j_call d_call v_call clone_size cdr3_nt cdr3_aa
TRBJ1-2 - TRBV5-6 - TGTGCCAGCAGCCCGGGGGGAGAGGGCTACACCTTC CASSPGGEGYTF
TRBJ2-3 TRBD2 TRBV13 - TGTGCCAGCAGCTTAGTGGGACTAGCGGGAGAGGAAGATACGCAGTATTTT CASSLVGLAGEEDTQYF
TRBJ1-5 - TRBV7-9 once TGTGCCAGCAGCCCTGGCCGGGGGGGGCTAGACAATCAGCCCCAGCATTTT CASSPGRGGLDNQPQHF
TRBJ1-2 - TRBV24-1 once TGTGCCACCAGTCCCAGCTACACCTTC CATSPSYTF
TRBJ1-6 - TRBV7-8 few TGTGCCAGCAGACCGGCGGTCTATGGTTCACCCCTCCACTTT CASRPAVYGSPLHF
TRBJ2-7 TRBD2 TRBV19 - TGTGCCAGTAGTATTACTAGCGGAAACGAGCAGTACTTC CASSITSGNEQYF
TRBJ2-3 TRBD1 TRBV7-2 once TGTGCCAGTGGGGACAGGGGACACAGCACAGATACGCAGTATTTT CASGDRGHSTDTQYF
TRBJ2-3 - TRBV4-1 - TGCGCCAGCAGCCAAGGTCCCGCTGAGCATACGCAGTATTTT CASSQGPAEHTQYF
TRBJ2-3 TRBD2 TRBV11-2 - TGTGCCAGCAGCTCGGCGACTAGCGGGAGAGTGGATACGCAGTATTTT CASSSATSGRVDTQYF
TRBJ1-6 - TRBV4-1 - TGCGCCAGCAGTCCCCAGTGGCAGGATTCACCCCTCCACTTT CASSPQWQDSPLHF
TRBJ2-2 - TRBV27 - TGTGCCAGCAGTTTTCGGCGGGGTAACACCGGGGAGCTGTTTTTT CASSFRRGNTGELFF
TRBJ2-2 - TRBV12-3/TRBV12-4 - TGTGCCAGCAGCTCCTTCGGGGAGCTGTTTTTT CASSSFGELFF
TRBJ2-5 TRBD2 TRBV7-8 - TGTGCCAGCAGCTTAATGGGGGAGGGCAGCCGGCGGTACCAAGAGACCCAGTACTTC CASSLMGEGSRRYQETQYF
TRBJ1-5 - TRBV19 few TGTGCCAGTCGGAGACAGCCCAATCAGCCCCAGCATTTT CASRRQPNQPQHF